A selection of T cell receptor beta chains follows, all from one sample in a study of CD8+CD57+ T cells in acquired aplastic anemia. TCRdb fed the reads into MiXCR, producing one record per CDR3 protein. The top ten hold 4% of the sample, which has some 410,000 distinct CDR3 sequences, roughly 68% seen once. Sequenced sample: sorted CD4+, CD8+, or CD8+CD57+ T cells (not recorded which) from PBMCs. The receptor source for this set is a human donor in good health, serving as a control. Both conserved end residues are trimmed from each CDR3. The order of the fields is J gene, V gene, CDR3 protein.

>TRBJ2-3|TRBV29-1
SASDGLGTDTQY
>TRBJ2-3|TRBV20-1
SAPDAGQGSDTQY
>TRBJ2-6|TRBV2
ASTGVRNTGEL
>TRBJ1-1|TRBV4-3
ASSRGAGGFTEAF
>TRBJ1-1|TRBV25-1
ASSDQTGVLVGDTEAF
>TRBJ2-5|TRBV6-5
AISVAGGFQETRY
>TRBJ1-6|TRBV9
ASSTELLNSPLH
>TRBJ2-5|TRBV18
ASSPGETQH
>TRBJ2-7|TRBV15
ATSRDRGGEQY
>TRBJ1-6|TRBV7-1
ASSPLQLCSYDSPLH
>TRBJ2-1|TRBV19
ARKKTYNEQF
>TRBJ1-2|TRBV2
ASSAAGADGYT
>TRBJ2-1|TRBV20-1
SARSLAGASNEQF
>TRBJ1-1|TRBV27
ASRIGTGMNTEAF
>TRBJ1-5|TRBV7-9
ASSTGGGAPQH
>TRBJ1-1|TRBV12-5
ASGRGDTEAF
>TRBJ1-2|TRBV6-5
ASSYEPNYGYT